The rows below give T cell receptor beta chains drawn from one sample of a study of CD8+ T cells in alopecia areata. Generated by immunoSEQ multiplex PCR, the TCRdb table keeps only in-frame clones and is missing some. The data show 250,000 or so clones, less than 80% seen once. The sequences come from CD4+ T cells sorted from blood, collected at week 0. These receptors all stem from a human donor with alopecia areata. Each CDR3 is given with its conserved first and last residue. Fields, in order: V gene, clone size, J gene, CDR3 protein. Expanded clones are given a class, and other clones once, few, many or no size at all.

>TRBV10-3|few|TRBJ2-5
CASNREGAGETQYF
>TRBV29-1|NA|TRBJ1-1
CSVGQGAYTEAFF
>TRBV5-1|NA|TRBJ2-1
CASSLDSSPNEQFF
>TRBV30|NA|TRBJ1-4
CAWTTGQTNEKLFF
>TRBV6-6|NA|TRBJ2-5
CASRHLDPAQETQYF
>TRBV15|NA|TRBJ2-2
CATRLAGANTGELFF
>TRBV6-1|few|TRBJ1-5
CASSEINPSRGRFQPQHF
>TRBV12-5|NA|TRBJ2-3
CASAPDGTSGTNTQYF
>TRBV4-3|NA|TRBJ1-5
CASSQDLPGPNSNQPQHF
>TRBV29-1|few|TRBJ2-3
CSVLEWGTDTQYF
>TRBV15|once|TRBJ2-7
CATSRGGGGEQYF
>TRBV6-1|NA|TRBJ2-7
CASSGTRDPAYEQYF
>TRBV6-6|NA|TRBJ2-7
CASTPRGSYEQYF
>TRBV20-1|NA|TRBJ2-3
CSASRSDTQYF
>TRBV6-5|NA|TRBJ1-6
CASSRGQGTPLHF
>TRBV9|NA|TRBJ2-7
CASVPAYEQYF
>TRBV5-1|NA|TRBJ1-1
CASSPQGTTEAFF